Each of the 25 T cell receptor beta chains below was sequenced from the same sample in a study of blood T cell repertoires in COVID-19. TCRdb's copy holds only in-frame clones and misses some; the assay was immunoSEQ multiplex PCR. Found here are some 110,000 clones, approximately 90% of them singletons; the top ten hold roughly 2%. Sequenced input: peripheral blood. These TCRs come from a middle-aged man with COVID-19, enrolled during active disease.

This chain uses TRBV29-1 with TRBJ2-7, with TRBD1 matching 7 bases. V lost 4 bases, J lost 2 bases, and 5 bases stayed unmatched. CDR1 is SQVTM, CDR2 ANQGSEA, per germline. The CDR3 runs 13 residues. The CDR3 is CSVALDRAYEQYF. DNA for the CDR3: TGCAGCGTTGCTTTAGACAGGGCCTACGAGCAGTACTTC.

The chain carries TRBV12-3 or TRBV12-4 and TRBJ2-7, with D unclear. V gave up 5 bases and J gave up 7 bases, with 9 bases separating them. The CDR3 is 11 residues long. CDR3 protein: CASSLTAEQYF. The CDR3 DNA reads as TGTGCCAGCAGTCTGACTGCTGAGCAGTACTTC.

V and J are TRBV5-1 and TRBJ2-7, with D possibly TRBD1 on 6 matching bases. The CDR3 contains 14 residues. CDR1 and CDR2 (germline): SGHRS, YFSETQ. The V gene lost 3 bases and the J gene lost 6 bases, with 16 bases spanning the gap. The CDR3 DNA reads TGCGCCAGCAGCTCGTACCAGGGGCTCGGCGAGCAGTACTTC. This sequence encodes CASSSYQGLGEQYF.

This clone has only one observation. The chain carries TRBV5-5 and TRBJ2-1, with 8 bases fitting TRBD1. The germline V gene has CDR1 SGHKS and CDR2 YYEKEE (reference sequence). This CDR3 region has 15 residues. Trimming at V came to 5 bases and at J to 8 bases, leaving 12 bases not matched to a gene. CDR3 nucleotide sequence: TGTGCCAGCAGTGCGACGGGACAGGAGTACGATGAGCAGTTCTTC. As protein: CASSATGQEYDEQFF.

This clone was counted once. V usage is TRBV30 and J usage is TRBJ2-3, with 8 bases aligning to TRBD2. Per the germline V gene, CDR1 is GTSNPN and CDR2 is SVGIG (reference sequence). V lost 4 bases, J lost 8 bases, and 11 bases stayed unmatched. The CDR3 contains 14 residues. CDR3 region: CAWTLAGGSGTQYF. The CDR3 bases are TGTGCCTGGACCCTCGCGGGAGGATCGGGTACGCAGTATTTT.

This clone has just one count. V is TRBV5-5 and J is TRBJ2-2; D possibly corresponds to TRBD2 (5 bases). The V and J ends lost 4 bases and 0 bases respectively, with 10 bases between them. CDR1 is SGHKS, CDR2 YYEKEE, per germline (reference sequence). The CDR3 covers 15 residues. This chain's CDR3 is CASSQTNSNTGELFF. For the CDR3, the DNA is TGTGCCAGCAGCCAGACTAACTCGAACACCGGGGAGCTGTTTTTT.

The V call is TRBV11-2, the J call TRBJ2-5; D is possibly TRBD2 (6 bases). V lost 1 base, J lost 1 base, and 13 bases lay in between. CDR1 and CDR2 from the germline V gene are SGHAT and FQNNGV. The CDR3 consists of 16 residues. The CDR3 sequence: CASSLGPGLGQETQYF. The CDR3 DNA follows: TGTGCCAGCAGCTTAGGTCCGGGACTGGGCCAAGAGACCCAGTACTTC.

The rearrangement uses TRBV9 and TRBJ2-3, with 11 bases lining up with TRBD2. J was trimmed by 6 bases and V by 0 bases; bases with no gene match: 6. This CDR3 is 16 amino acids long. CDR1 is SGDLS, CDR2 YYNGEE, per germline. CDR3 sequence: CASSVDVAGGPDTQYF. DNA of the CDR3: TGTGCCAGCAGCGTAGATGTAGCGGGAGGGCCGGATACGCAGTATTTT.

The chain couples TRBV7-3 to TRBJ2-1; possibly TRBD1 for D (6 bases). The length of the CDR3 is 15 residues. Per germline, CDR1 SGHTA and CDR2 FQGTGA. V was trimmed by 2 bases and J by 2 bases, leaving 10 bases between them. CDR3 bases: TGTGCCAGCAGCTTAGGGTGGGGGCCCTACAATGAGCAGTTCTTC. Residues: CASSLGWGPYNEQFF. Variable domain in full (rest from reference TRBV7-3 and TRBJ2-1): GAGVSQTPSNKVTEKGKYVELRCDPISGHTALYWYRQSLGQGPEFLIYFQGTGAADDSGLPNDRFFAVRPEGSVSTLKIQRTERGDSAVYLCASSLGWGPYNEQFFGPGTRLTVL.

The chain employs TRBV18 and TRBJ2-3; tentative D call: TRBD1 (5 bases). V was trimmed by 0 bases and J by 4 bases, leaving 11 bases between them. The length of the CDR3 is 15 residues. CDR1 KGHSH and CDR2 LQKENI come from the germline V gene. The CDR3 nucleotides read TGTGCCAGCTCACCACCGAATGACAGAGCAGATACGCAGTATTTT. Its protein product is CASSPPNDRADTQYF.

The rearrangement joins TRBV18 to TRBJ2-5; 7 nucleotides match TRBD2. The CDR3 is 15 residues long. J gave up 4 bases and V 6 bases, and 11 bases lay outside the gene matches. Germline CDR1 KGHSH, CDR2 LQKENI. The CDR3 DNA reads as TGTGCCAGCTCCCCCTTTGCAGCGGGACGAGAGACCCAGTACTTC. It encodes CASSPFAAGRETQYF.

This chain uses TRBV27 with TRBJ2-1; D is perhaps TRBD1 (6 bases). This CDR3 comprises 12 residues. The V end lost 6 bases, the J end lost 4 bases, and 7 bases lay between the germline ends. Germline assignment: CDR1 MNHEY and CDR2 SMNVEV (reference sequence). Here the CDR3 DNA reads TGTGCCAGCAGCGACAGGTACAATGAGCAGTTCTTC. Amino acid sequence: CASSDRYNEQFF.

J is TRBJ1-3 and V is TRBV5-1, with D hard to call. V lost 0 bases, J lost 4 bases, and 11 bases lay in between. Germline V gene lookup returns CDR1 SGHRS and CDR2 YFSETQ. The CDR3 totals 15 residues. The CDR3 is CASSLGTQDGNTIYF. CDR3 nucleotide sequence: TGCGCCAGCAGCTTGGGGACTCAAGACGGAAACACCATATATTTT.

The V call is TRBV7-2, the J call TRBJ2-3; 8 nucleotides align to TRBD1. Germline CDR1 and CDR2: SGHTA and FQGNSA. Trimming removed 4 bases from V and 4 bases from J; junction bases left unmatched: 7. CDR3 length: 15 residues. In DNA, the CDR3 is TGTGCCAGCAGCTCGGACAGGGTTGAAGCAGATACGCAGTATTTT. Its translation: CASSSDRVEADTQYF. The full variable domain, with the rest looked up from reference TRBV7-2 and TRBJ2-3, is GAGVSQSPSNKVTEKGKDVELRCDPISGHTALYWYRQSLGQGLEFLIYFQGNSAPDKSGLPSDRFSAERTGGSVSTLTIQRTQQEDSAVYLCASSSDRVEADTQYFGPGTRLTVL.

The V call is TRBV28, the J call TRBJ2-7, with TRBD2 as a possible D gene (7 bases). This CDR3 has 15 residues. The germline V gene has CDR1 MDHEN and CDR2 SYDVKM. V shed 5 bases and J shed 1 base, with 15 bases lying between them. CDR3: CASSVGGVASYEQYV. In DNA form, the CDR3 reads TGTGCCAGCAGTGTAGGGGGGGTGGCTTCCTACGAGCAGTACGTC.

The chain combines TRBV15 with TRBJ2-1; D gene ambiguous. V was clipped by 1 base and J by 0 bases, with 10 bases between them. This CDR3 spans 16 amino acids. Looked up from germline, CDR1 is LNHNV and CDR2 is YYDKDF (reference sequence). The CDR3 spells CATSRAASLSYNEQFF. The CDR3 nucleotides read TGTGCCACCAGCAGAGCCGCGAGTCTCTCCTACAATGAGCAGTTCTTC.

The rearrangement links TRBV11-2 to TRBJ2-1; the D is unclear. CDR1 is SGHAT and CDR2 is FQNNGV in the germline V gene. Trimming shortened V by 1 base and J by 2 bases, and 9 bases separated the two germline ends. The CDR3 spans 15 residues. The CDR3 sequence is CASSLGALAYNEQFF. The CDR3 DNA follows: TGTGCCAGCAGCTTAGGCGCTCTAGCCTACAATGAGCAGTTCTTC. Full variable domain (rest looked up from reference TRBV11-2 and TRBJ2-1): EAGVAQSPRYKIIEKRQSVAFWCNPISGHATLYWYQQILGQGPKLLIQFQNNGVVDDSQLPKDRFSAERLKGVDSTLKIQPAKLEDSAVYLCASSLGALAYNEQFFGPGTRLTVL.

The rearrangement uses TRBV6-5 and TRBJ2-1; 7 nucleotides agree with TRBD1. With V trimmed by 0 bases and J by 8 bases, 7 bases remained unmatched. CDR3 length equals 15 residues. CDR1 and CDR2 (germline): MNHEY, SVGAGI. CDR3 bases: TGTGCCAGCAGTTACTCGTTTATAGGGGGCTATGAGCAGTTCTTC. It is translated as CASSYSFIGGYEQFF.

The chain combines TRBV5-1 with TRBJ2-1; 7 nucleotides agree with TRBD1. The trim removed 0 bases at V and 0 bases at J, leaving 3 bases unmatched. Looked up from germline, CDR1 is SGHRS and CDR2 is YFSETQ. The CDR3 is 16 residues long. The DNA of the CDR3 is TGCGCCAGCAGCTTGGTCACAGGGGCCTCCTACAATGAGCAGTTCTTC. Amino acids: CASSLVTGASYNEQFF.

The chain recombines TRBV4-3 with TRBJ2-7; TRBD1 matches at 8 bases. With 0 bases clipped from V and 3 bases from J, the junction kept 4 bases outside the gene matches. CDR1 LGHNA and CDR2 YSLEER come from the germline V gene. The CDR3 spans 15 residues. CDR3 in DNA: TGCGCCAGCAGCCAAGATCCGGGACAGGACTACGAGCAGTACTTC. Translating it yields CASSQDPGQDYEQYF.

This clone was detected only a few times. This chain links TRBV5-4 with TRBJ1-5; D is uncertain. The germline CDR1 and CDR2 sequences are SGHNT and YYREEE (reference sequence). The CDR3 contains 15 residues. The ends were cut back, 5 bases at V and 7 bases at J, with 19 bases in the middle. CDR3 residues: CASSPEGGEGQPQHF. CDR3 in DNA: TGTGCCAGCAGTCCGGAGGGCGGGGAAGGACAGCCCCAGCATTTT.

This clone was found a few times. The gene calls are TRBV19 and TRBJ1-2, with no clear D. CDR3 length: 12 amino acids. The V gene lost 4 bases and the J gene lost 5 bases, with 8 bases spanning the gap. Per germline, CDR1 LNHDA and CDR2 SQIVND (reference sequence). The DNA of the CDR3 is TGTGCCAGTAGTACCGCAGGATATGGCTACACCTTC. This translates into CASSTAGYGYTF.

This clone has only a few counts. CDR3 loop: CASSRAGAGRNYEQYF. CDR3 nucleotides: TGTGCCAGTAGTAGGGCCGGGGCAGGGAGGAACTACGAGCAGTACTTC. This chain joins TRBV19 and TRBJ2-7, with TRBD2 as a possible D gene (6 bases). V was clipped by 4 bases and J by 3 bases, with 19 bases between them. CDR1 and CDR2 from the germline V gene are LNHDA and SQIVND (reference sequence). The CDR3 runs 16 residues.

This CDR3 reads CASSFGREDEQYF. The CDR3, as DNA: TGTGCCAGCAGCTTTGGGAGGGAAGACGAGCAGTACTTC. The genes are TRBV5-6 and TRBJ2-7; the match to TRBD2 covers 7 bases. Looked up from germline, CDR1 is SGHDT and CDR2 is YYEEEE. There are 13 residues in the CDR3. The V and J ends lost 2 bases and 5 bases, in that order; junction bases with no gene match: 4.

The V gene is TRBV19, the J gene TRBJ1-2; 9 nucleotides match TRBD1. Germline V gene lookup returns CDR1 LNHDA and CDR2 SQIVND (reference sequence). The length of the CDR3 is 14 residues. V lost 7 bases, J lost 3 bases, and 6 bases stayed unmatched. CDR3 amino acids: CASTPRQGDYGYTF. Written as DNA, the CDR3 is TGTGCCAGTACCCCGAGACAGGGGGACTATGGCTACACCTTC.